The entry that follows covers one T cell receptor beta chain sequence. This clone was detected a few times. Its target antigen remains unknown. No clone much larger than this one lies a single base away; base qualities are absent. This sample was taken from a study of beta chain features in type 1 diabetes (dated by TCRdb to 2017 to 2018). About the investigation overall: No differences in mean age, gender distribution, total cell number or subset yield were found between patients and healthy donors. Whereas all 28 donors provided naive and central memory subsets, regulatory and stem cell-like memory subsets were isolated from just 8 patients and roughly 8 healthy donors. Across all samples, 90 million to 130 million sorted cells were examined, and cell number per subset correlated strongly with RNA yield. In the study, recently diagnosed type 1 diabetes patients and matched healthy donors were compared on the TCRB repertoires of their sorted circulating CD4+ T cell subsets. Overall study outcomes, separate from this receptor: In all four CD4+ subsets, TCRB CDR3 length was moderately but significantly shorter in type 1 diabetes patients. Naive, central memory and regulatory TCRB repertoires appeared to be more similar among patients than among healthy donors. Sequencing cDNA rather than genomic DNA could over-represent highly expressing activated cells, although activation and CD3 levels did not differ between groups. At VDJ recombination sites, patients with type 1 diabetes made fewer insertions and deleted more nucleotides, a pattern implying thymic rearrangement abnormalities. PCR might favor shorter templates, but patient and control samples were amplified and corrected together, so any skew would affect both groups equally. Because small numbers of individuals were included in the HLA sub-analyses, any influence of HLA type on TCRB rearrangement was left unresolved.

The entire isolated RNA was reverse transcribed using the High Capacity cDNA Reverse Transcription Kit, and thus expressed TCRB transcripts were sequenced. Deep immunoSEQ sequencing was applied to naive, central memory and regulatory T cell samples, giving an average of about 3.7 million total reads per sample. After sorted cells were lysed in RLT buffer, RNA was extracted with DNase-treated RNeasy Micro or Mini kits, with the choice depending on cell number. To prevent cross-contamination, every cell subset was processed on its own, while patient and healthy donor samples were processed together. The immunoSEQ multiplex PCR was used to amplify TCRB sequences from cDNA, yielding 87-bp fragments that span the CDR3 region. The amplicons were sequenced using the Illumina HiSeq platform. The original methods were these. PCR bias was computationally corrected using synthetic template baselines, reads within Hamming distance 2 were collapsed, and singletons that could not be merged were discarded. Reads were aligned to IMGT to assign V, D and J genes, CDR3 length, and insertions or deletions at six rearrangement sites. Within each subset, clonotype counts were normalized to sorted cell number, and only after that were true diversity and Gini coefficients computed with the tcR R package. The overlap coefficient, calculated on TCRB nucleotide sequences, was used to measure repertoire sharing. TCRdb provides this immuneACCESS table in a form limited to in-frame rearrangements. Some clones are lacking; in checked studies, under half of them reflect an unresolved V gene, and why the rest are absent is not known. V and J calls and clone size follow that table, whereas D and trimming were derived from the DNA. This sample holds 150,000 to 170,000 clones; about 9.3% were observed only once. The top ten constitute under 0.55% of the sample.

Each donor gave one peripheral blood draw, roughly 0.11 L on average, collected into heparinised tubes. A BD FACSAria II and a panel including CD45RO, CCR7, CD25, CD127, CD95 and CD27 were used to sort naive, central memory, regulatory and stem cell-like memory CD4+ T cells. Every sorted population had a purity above 95%. PBMCs were isolated right away by Lymphoprep density gradient centrifugation and were stained directly, without culture. So that batch effects would be minimized, each experiment stained and sorted samples in pairs, pairing one healthy donor with one patient. The CDR3 has 16 amino acids, counting the end cysteine and phenylalanine. The DNA shown is the 48-base CDR3, in frame from base 1. At the junction V is shortened by 6 bases and J by 1 base, with 18 bases in between. For CDR1 and CDR2, the germline V gene lists MDHEN and SYDVKM.

This sequence originates from a man aged 25 to 40 with type 1 diabetes. Rearrangement joined TRBV28 to TRBJ2-5, with TRBD1 as a weak D call on 6 bases. The sequenced sample consisted of central memory CD4+ T cells from blood. The DNA sequence reads TGTGCCAGCAGAACACAGGGCAGGGGAATCCAAGAGACCCAGTACTTC. It codes for CASRTQGRGIQETQYF. Extended through the reference TRBV28 and TRBJ2-5 proteins, this CDR3 yields the full variable domain: DVKVTQSSRYLVKRTGEKVFLECVQDMDHENMFWYRQDPGLGLRLIYFSYDVKMKEKGDIPEGYSVSREKKERFSLILESASTNQTSMYLCASRTQGRGIQETQYFGPGTRLLVL.